A selection of T cell receptor beta chains follows, all from one sample in a study of neurological immune-mediated disorders. TCRdb re-analysed the 5' RACE reads in MiXCR, keeping a single row per CDR3 protein. This table holds some 48,000 distinct CDR3 sequences, about a tenth found once. Sequencing input: PBMCs. All receptors come from a woman in her thirties or forties with HTLV-1-associated myelopathy (HAM/TSP). CDR3s include the opening cysteine and the closing phenylalanine or tryptophan. A D gene is named only where the DNA matches it firmly. The size of a clone is reported for some rows only, either as once, few or many, or as a class for expanded clones.

d_call	v_call	j_call	clone_size	cdr3_nt	cdr3_aa
TRBD1	TRBV20-1	TRBJ1-2	few	TGCAGTGCTATTACTTGGGACAGGTCGCTTGGCTACACCTTC	CSAITWDRSLGYTF
NA	TRBV5-4	TRBJ1-5	many	TGTGCCAGCAGCTTGGACGGTGGTCGCCAGGGTCACAATCAGCCCCAGCATTTT	CASSLDGGRQGHNQPQHF
NA	TRBV27	TRBJ1-2	many	TGTGCCAGCAGTTTGTCAGCTAACTATGGCTACACCTTC	CASSLSANYGYTF
NA	TRBV12-3/TRBV12-4	TRBJ2-4	many	TGTGCCAGCAGTTCTACCACCATCTTTCGAAGGGCAGGGGAATTGGACATTCAGTACTTC	CASSSTTIFRRAGELDIQYF
TRBD1	TRBV5-1	TRBJ2-1	NA	TGCGCCAGCAACAATGGGTTGGGACAGGAGGATGAGCAGTTCTTC	CASNNGLGQEDEQFF
TRBD2	TRBV7-2	TRBJ2-5	many	TGTGCCAGCAGCTTAACGGGCCTAGCGGACCAAGAGACCCAGTACTTC	CASSLTGLADQETQYF
NA	TRBV7-8	TRBJ2-6	many	TGTGCCAGCAGCTCCCCCTTGCGTTTTGGGGCCAACGTCCTGACTTTC	CASSSPLRFGANVLTF
NA	TRBV27	TRBJ2-1	many	TGTGCCAGCAGTTTAAGCCGGGACACCTCCTACAATGAGCAGTTCTTC	CASSLSRDTSYNEQFF
NA	TRBV21-1	TRBJ1-2	many	TGTGCCAGCAGCTCCCATGAGGGCGACTATGGCTACACCTTC	CASSSHEGDYGYTF
NA	TRBV3-1	TRBJ1-5	many	TGTGCCAGCAGCCAAGATCTCGATCAGCCCCAGCATTTT	CASSQDLDQPQHF
NA	TRBV12-3/TRBV12-4	TRBJ1-4	many	TGTGCCAGCAGCCAAAGGGGATTCAAACTGTTTTTT	CASSQRGFKLFF
TRBD1	TRBV5-1	TRBJ2-2	many	TGCGCCAGCAGCTTGGGACAGGGAGACACCGGGGAGCTGTTTTTT	CASSLGQGDTGELFF
NA	TRBV4-3	TRBJ2-1	many	TGCGCCAGCAGCCAGGGGGGACAGTACCTTTACAATGAGCAGTTCTTC	CASSQGGQYLYNEQFF
TRBD1	TRBV7-8	TRBJ2-7	many	TGTGCCAGCAGTCAACAGGGGAGTACTGGCGAGCAGTACTTC	CASSQQGSTGEQYF
TRBD1	TRBV5-5	TRBJ2-7	many	TGTGCCAGCAGCCGCCGGGACAGCCCCTACGAGCAGTACTTC	CASSRRDSPYEQYF
NA	TRBV20-1	TRBJ2-3	many	TGCAGTGCTAGAGAATTTCGCCCTCTGGCAGATACGCAGTATTTT	CSAREFRPLADTQYF
NA	TRBV3-1	TRBJ1-3	many	TGTGCCAGCAGCCAAGGGAGACAGCGCCACTCTGGAAACACCATATATTTT	CASSQGRQRHSGNTIYF
TRBD1	TRBV11-3	TRBJ2-3	many	TGTGCCAGCAGAGCCGGGACAGGGGTAGATACGCAGTATTTT	CASRAGTGVDTQYF
TRBD2	TRBV15	TRBJ2-1	many	TGTGCCACCAGCTTAACGACTAGCGGAGAGAATGAGCAGTTCTTC	CATSLTTSGENEQFF
NA	TRBV4-3	TRBJ2-3	many	TGCGCCAGCAGCCAAGAGGGTCTCGACTACACAGATACGCAGTATTTT	CASSQEGLDYTDTQYF
NA	TRBV19	TRBJ1-6	many	TGTGCCAGTAGGAGGAAGCAGGATAATTCACCCCTCCACTTT	CASRRKQDNSPLHF
NA	TRBV7-2	TRBJ2-7	many	TGTGCCAGCAGCACCGAGGGAGGTCGCGAGCAGTACTTC	CASSTEGGREQYF
NA	TRBV6-2/TRBV6-3	TRBJ1-5	many	TGTGCCAGCAGAACCAGGGGAATAGGGACCGGTCAGCCCCAGCATTTT	CASRTRGIGTGQPQHF
NA	TRBV11-2	TRBJ2-7	many	TGTGCCAGCAGCCAAACAGGGAATAGCTACGAGCAGTACTTC	CASSQTGNSYEQYF
NA	TRBV11-2	TRBJ2-7	many	TGTGCCAGCAGCCATGGGACCTCCGCCGAGCAGTACTTC	CASSHGTSAEQYF
NA	TRBV12-3/TRBV12-4	TRBJ1-2	many	TGTGCCAGCAGTTTAGGGGTGCTGGGGATCGCGCCACCCGAGGGCACCTTC	CASSLGVLGIAPPEGTF
NA	TRBV7-9	TRBJ2-7	many	TGTGCCGCTACGGGGACCTATTCCTACGAGCAGTACTTC	CAATGTYSYEQYF
NA	TRBV5-1	TRBJ1-2	many	TGCGCCAGCAGCTTGGACAGAAGTGGGAATAACTATGGCTACACCTTC	CASSLDRSGNNYGYTF
NA	TRBV5-1	TRBJ2-7	many	TGCGCCAGCAGCGTAACTGTAGCATCCTACGAGCAGTACTTC	CASSVTVASYEQYF
NA	TRBV10-3	TRBJ2-6	many	TGTGCCATCAGTGCGGTCAGGGGCCCCTCCTCTGGGGCCAACGTCCTGACTTTC	CAISAVRGPSSGANVLTF
NA	TRBV2	TRBJ2-7	many	TGTGCCAGCTGTCTCCGTCGGACAGCGGCCTACGAGCAGTACTTC	CASCLRRTAAYEQYF
TRBD1	TRBV18	TRBJ1-2	many	TGTGCCAGCTCAATACAGGGGCCACGGGATGGCTACACCTTC	CASSIQGPRDGYTF
TRBD2	TRBV5-1	TRBJ2-1	many	TGCGCCAGCCTCGGCCAGGGCGGGGGGTCTAATGAGCAGTTCTTC	CASLGQGGGSNEQFF